These 29 T cell receptor beta chains originate from one sample sequenced in a study of tumor-infiltrating lymphocytes in primary liver carcinoma. TCR beta cDNA was reverse-transcribed from approximately 0.45 ug of total RNA. The reaction used a constant-region primer and ProtoScript II reverse transcriptase. Three-round nested multiplex PCR performed with slightly modified ARM-PCR produced the TCR beta libraries. The first two PCR rounds, roughly 10 cycles each, used TRBV1-TRBV30 forward primers and a C-beta reverse primer. TCRdb reprocessed the multiplex PCR reads with MiXCR, giving one entry per CDR3 protein. There are about 74,000 distinct CDR3 sequences in the sample; almost 70% occur only once, and about a quarter lies in the top ten. Unsorted bulk tissue (roughly 20-34 mg) underwent RNA and DNA co-extraction. What was sequenced was liver tumor tissue from sampling region 4. Subset given: tumor region T4, right-lateral pole. All receptors derive from a man aged 35 to 55 with primary liver carcinoma and hepatitis B virus infection.

This chain joins TRBV28 and TRBJ1-6; 11 bases align to TRBD1. V was pared by 1 base and J by 0 bases, with 8 bases of the junction left unmatched. The CDR3 has 20 residues. Germline V gives CDR1 MDHEN, CDR2 SYDVKM. Written as DNA, the CDR3 is TGTGCCAGCAGTTTATTTACCGGGACAGGGGGTATCTCCTATAATTCACCCCTCCACTTT. Protein: CASSLFTGTGGISYNSPLHF.

At least ten counts were recorded for this clonotype. V is TRBV29-1 and J is TRBJ2-5; 11 nucleotides match TRBD2. The ends lost 0 bases at V and 4 bases at J; junction bases unmatched: 10. Germline V gene data show CDR1 as SQVTM and CDR2 as ANQGSEA. The CDR3 loop spans 17 amino acids. CDR3 nucleotide sequence: TGCAGCGTTGAAGAGACGACTAGCGGGAAAGTTGCAGAGACCCAGTACTTC. Protein: CSVEETTSGKVAETQYF.

This clonotype was observed a single time. At one end, the junction sequence differs from germline, possibly due to a read error. V and J are TRBV12-3 or TRBV12-4 and TRBJ2-5; unclear D gene. The CDR3 is made up of 13 amino acids. CDR3: CASSRNTKEAQYF. DNA of the CDR3: TGTGCCAGCAGCCGTAATACAAAAGAGGCCCAGTACTTC.

This clonotype was observed many times. V gene TRBV7-9 combines with J gene TRBJ1-1; TRBD1 aligns across 7 bases. J lost 8 bases, V lost 0 bases, and 6 bases had no gene match. CDR1 is SEHNR, CDR2 FQNEAQ, per germline (reference sequence). This CDR3 has 14 residues. The CDR3 nucleotides are TGTGCCAGCAGCTTAGCGGAGGGACAGCCCGAAGCTTTCTTT. It translates to CASSLAEGQPEAFF.

With regard to this clonotype: This is likely a read error, given that the CDR3 carries no conserved phenylalanine or tryptophan at its end. No DNA is shown, since the ends of the CDR3 on it are uncertain; the CDR3 is the one TCRdb lists. The J gene is TRBJ2-3, the V gene TRBV11-1; the table's D call of TRBD2 was not tested on the DNA. CDR1 and CDR2 from the germline V gene are SGHAT and FQDESV (reference sequence). The CDR3 contains 16 residues when both ends are counted. The CDR3 sequence: CASSKGLAVSTDTQYL.

V gene TRBV25-1 combines with J gene TRBJ1-3; D gene ambiguous. Germline-derived CDR1 and CDR2 are MGHDK and SYGVNS. V lost 3 bases and J lost 0, with 9 bases in between. This CDR3 region has 15 residues. In DNA form, the CDR3 reads TGTGCCAGCAGTGACAGTACTCTCTCTGGAAACACCATATATTTT. This encodes CASSDSTLSGNTIYF.

A word on this clonotype: The CDR3 end shows no conserved phenylalanine or tryptophan, and so a read error is likely. The J gene is TRBJ1-2, the V gene TRBV29-1; no reliable D call. The germline V gene encodes CDR1 SQVTM and CDR2 ANQGSEA. The CDR3 contains 12 residues. In DNA, the CDR3 is TGCGGCGTTCTCCATGGCAATGCTGGCTACACCTCC. It yields the protein CGVLHGNAGYTS.

This clonotype was counted ten times or more. The chain is built from TRBV5-1 and TRBJ2-7, with 8 positions matching TRBD1. Germline V gene sequence: CDR1 SGHRS, CDR2 YFSETQ. J gave up 0 bases and V 6 bases, and 2 bases lay outside the gene matches. The CDR3 spans 13 residues. CDR3 sequence reads: CASTTGASYEQYF. The CDR3 bases are TGCGCCAGCACGACAGGGGCCTCCTACGAGCAGTACTTC.

A remark on this clonotype: Since a much larger clone is just one base distant, this may be a read error. The chain is built from TRBV28 and TRBJ2-2; no reliable D call. CDR3 length: 13 residues. Germline V gene sequence: CDR1 MDHEN, CDR2 SYDVKM. V dropped 11 bases and J dropped 1 base, with 11 bases sitting between them. CDR3 loop: CAGRNMNTGELFF. DNA for the CDR3: TGTGCCGGGCGTAATATGAACACCGGGGAGCTGTTTTTT.

A remark on this clonotype: As the CDR3 is not closed by the conserved phenylalanine or tryptophan, this likely results from a read error. The rearrangement uses TRBV4-1 and TRBJ2-1; possibly TRBD1 for D (5 bases). CDR1 MGHRA and CDR2 YSYEKL come from the germline V gene. The CDR3 spans 15 residues. CDR3: CASNQVSSSSGEQFL. The CDR3 DNA reads as TGCGCCAGCAACCAAGTTTCCAGCAGCTCAGGGGAGCAGTTCCTC.

The V gene is TRBV12-3 or TRBV12-4, the J gene TRBJ2-6, with a possible D match to TRBD1 (5 bases). This CDR3 has 15 residues. The ends were cut back, 7 bases at V and 4 bases at J, with 14 bases in the middle. The CDR3 sequence: CASTHTGSGANVLTF. The CDR3 DNA is TGTGCCAGCACCCATACAGGCTCCGGGGCCAACGTCCTGACTTTC.

This clonotype was seen once. Sequence at one end of the junction differs from germline and may be a read error. The rearrangement joins TRBV11-2 to TRBJ2-3; possible D gene TRBD2, 5 bases. The germline V gene encodes CDR1 SGHAT and CDR2 FQNNGV. The CDR3 covers 16 residues. The CDR3 protein is CASSLGSDSSTDTQCF. In DNA form, the CDR3 reads TGTGCCAGCAGCTTAGGATCGGATTCTAGCACAGATACGCAATGTTTT.

The chain employs TRBV6-6 and TRBJ1-2; D gene uncertain. Trimming pared 4 bases from V and 8 bases from J, leaving 14 bases between. Germline values: CDR1 MNHNY, CDR2 SVGAGI (reference sequence). This CDR3 comprises 13 residues. CDR3 in amino acids: CASSSVFLEGYTF. CDR3 DNA sequence: TGTGCCAGCAGTTCCGTTTTTTTGGAGGGCTACACCTTC.

This sequence joins TRBV18 and TRBJ2-2; no clear D. The V end was cut by 2 bases, the J end by 5 bases, with 15 bases between. This CDR3 is 16 amino acids long. Germline lookup yields CDR1 KGHSH and CDR2 LQKENI. The CDR3 sequence: CASSPVQHVGTGELFF. The CDR3 bases are TGTGCCAGCTCACCAGTCCAGCATGTTGGGACCGGGGAGCTGTTTTTT.

The rearrangement uses TRBV12-3 or TRBV12-4 and TRBJ2-5; D call uncertain. Trimming pared 7 bases from V and 1 base from J, leaving 13 bases between. The CDR3 is 14 residues long. Here the CDR3 DNA reads TGTGCCAGCAATTTTTCCAGGAGCCAAGAGACCCAGTACTTC. Translated: CASNFSRSQETQYF.

Comments on this clonotype: The germline gene is not matched at one end of the junction; a read error may be the cause. CDR3 residues: CSVRGASAQETQYF. The CDR3 nucleotides are TGTAGCGTTCGAGGGGCTAGCGCCCAAGAGACCCAGTACTTC. The rearrangement joins TRBV29-1 to TRBJ2-5; D is perhaps TRBD2 (6 bases). This CDR3 is 14 amino acids long. CDR1 SQVTM and CDR2 ANQGSEA come from the germline V gene.

Regarding this clonotype: One end of the junction does not line up with germline, which may come from a read error. The chain uses TRBV4-1 and TRBJ2-7; TRBD1 matches 9 bases. Germline V gene data show CDR1 as MGHRA and CDR2 as YSYEKL. The CDR3 extends over 13 amino acids. In DNA, the CDR3 is TGCGCCAGTAGCCGGACAGGGGCCTACAAGCAGTACTTC. Encoded protein: CASSRTGAYKQYF.

This clonotype is categorized as medium-sized. V gene TRBV11-2 combines with J gene TRBJ2-5, with 12 positions matching TRBD2. The J segment lost 4 bases and the V segment lost 5 bases, leaving 11 bases of the junction unmatched. This CDR3 has 17 residues. Germline values: CDR1 SGHAT, CDR2 FQNNGV. CDR3 protein: CASSPTMTSGSGETQYF. In DNA form, the CDR3 reads TGTGCCAGCAGCCCTACTATGACTAGCGGGAGTGGAGAGACCCAGTACTTC.

This clonotype occurred once. An end of the junction differs from the germline gene, which may be a read error. The chain carries TRBV28 and TRBJ2-7; 12 bases align to TRBD1. CDR3 size: 14 residues. Germline CDR1 reads MDHEN; CDR2 reads SYDVKM. CDR3 nucleotides: TGTGCCAGCACCAAGGGGACAGGGGGCTACGAGCAATACTTC. Translated: CASTKGTGGYEQYF. Filled out from reference TRBV28 and TRBJ2-7, the complete variable domain reads DVKVTQSSRYLVKRTGEKVFLECVQDMDHENMFWYRQDPGLGLRLIYFSYDVKMKEKGDIPEGYSVSREKKERFSLILESASTNQTSMYLCASTKGTGGYEQYFGPGTRLTVT.

Only one count was recorded for this clonotype. This sequence joins TRBV11-2 and TRBJ2-2, with 9 bases identical to TRBD1. The V and J ends lost 8 bases and 4 bases, in that order; junction bases with no gene match: 11. The CDR3 sequence is 16 residues long. Germline CDR1 SGHAT, CDR2 FQNNGV. The CDR3 spells CASLHRDRVGTGELFF. The CDR3, as DNA: TGTGCCAGCCTTCATCGGGACAGGGTCGGCACCGGGGAGCTGTTTTTT.

As concerns this clonotype: At one end the junction does not follow the germline gene, possibly because of a read error. This chain links TRBV6-6 with TRBJ1-1; 8 bases align to TRBD1. The CDR3 length is 16 residues. The germline CDR1 and CDR2 sequences are MNHNY and SVGAGI (reference sequence). In nucleotides, the CDR3 is TGTGCCAGCAGTTACTCGACAGGGGCGGTCTACACCGAAGCTTTCTTT. Its translation is CASSYSTGAVYTEAFF.

The chain couples TRBV9 to TRBJ2-3; D possibly matches TRBD1 or TRBD2 (6 bases each). Germline V gene lookup returns CDR1 SGDLS and CDR2 YYNGEE. Trimming removed 2 bases from V and 2 bases from J, with 12 bases in between. The length of the CDR3 is 15 residues. CDR3 amino acids: CASSVGGADTDTQYF. The CDR3 DNA is TGTGCCAGCAGCGTGGGGGGCGCAGACACAGATACGCAGTATTTT.

Notes on this clonotype: An end of the junction differs from the germline gene, which may be a read error. The V and J genes are TRBV10-1 and TRBJ2-7; TRBD2 matches 13 bases. This CDR3 contains 15 residues. Germline V gene data show CDR1 as WNHNN and CDR2 as SYGVQD (reference sequence). The CDR3 region is CAISPGTSGNYKQYF. The CDR3 region has the DNA TGCGCCATCAGCCCCGGGACTAGCGGGAACTACAAGCAGTACTTC.

To note about this clonotype: The junction shows a germline mismatch at one end, possibly a read error. The CDR3 DNA sequence: TGTGCCAGCAGCTCAGGGGGCGGGGGCACAGGTACGCAGTATTTT. Residues: CASSSGGGGTGTQYF. V and J are TRBV11-3 and TRBJ2-3; weak D call: TRBD1 (8 bases). The CDR3 is 15 residues long. Germline values: CDR1 SGHNT, CDR2 YENEEA.

The chain uses TRBV29-1 and TRBJ2-5; maybe TRBD2 (5 bases). The germline V gene has CDR1 SQVTM and CDR2 ANQGSEA. Trimming removed 8 bases at V and 7 bases at J, with 20 bases between. The CDR3 consists of 13 residues. CDR3 DNA: TGCAGCATTGGTGGGAGAGCCGCTGGGACCCAGTACTTC. Protein product: CSIGGRAAGTQYF.

This clonotype was seen repeatedly, ten times or more. The chain uses TRBV12-3 or TRBV12-4 and TRBJ2-1; D may be TRBD1 (6 bases). The CDR3 is made up of 14 amino acids. V was shortened by 2 bases and J by 9 bases, with 14 bases between the two germline ends. The CDR3: CASSLSSGAIEQFF. The CDR3 DNA is TGTGCCAGCAGTTTATCCTCAGGGGCGATTGAGCAGTTCTTC.

This chain's CDR3 is CASSLVGGYEQYF. The DNA for the CDR3 is TGCGCCAGCAGCCTCGTGGGAGGCTACGAGCAGTACTTC. The J gene is TRBJ2-7, the V gene TRBV4-1; D might be TRBD2 (6 bases). The CDR3 consists of 13 residues. In germline, CDR1 is MGHRA, CDR2 YSYEKL. Trimming left V 4 bases short and J 3 bases short, with 10 bases between.

This clonotype was counted a few times. This rearrangement joins TRBV15 to TRBJ1-4; no definite D call. The CDR3 consists of 16 residues. V gave up 0 bases and J gave up 4 bases, with 12 bases separating them. The V gene's germline CDR1 is LNHNV and CDR2 YYDKDF (reference sequence). The CDR3 coding sequence is TGTGCCACCAGCAGAGATAGGAGGGCGGTTAATGAAAAACTGTTTTTT. Its protein product is CATSRDRRAVNEKLFF.

This clonotype was counted a single time. This rearrangement joins TRBV4-2 to TRBJ2-7, with D possibly being TRBD1 (5 bases). Looked up from germline, CDR1 is LGHNA and CDR2 is YNFKEQ. The CDR3 runs 14 residues. CDR3 in DNA: TGTGCAACCAGCCAAACCTCGACAGCCCGGGAGCAGTACTTC. This gives the protein CATSQTSTAREQYF.